Each of the 25 T cell receptor beta chains below was sequenced from the same sample in a study of T-cell memory formation after mild COVID-19. TCRdb ran MiXCR on the 5' RACE reads and lists one entry per CDR3 protein. This table holds 300,000 to 350,000 distinct CDR3 sequences, 10% to 15% found once. The material sequenced was PBMCs or a T cell subset sorted from them (not recorded which). These receptors were taken from a man aged 18 to 29 who had mild COVID-19 (a few samples of this study predate the infection). Cell type and time point are not known.

This clonotype occurred a few times. The chain is built from TRBV5-1 and TRBJ1-1; no clear D gene. V lost 4 bases, J lost 1 base, and 8 bases lay in between. The CDR3 length is 13 residues. The germline V gene encodes CDR1 SGHRS and CDR2 YFSETQ. The CDR3 sequence: CASSNGWNTEAFF. The CDR3 DNA reads as TGCGCCAGCAGCAATGGATGGAACACTGAAGCTTTCTTT.

The J gene is TRBJ2-1, the V gene TRBV15; 9 nucleotides align to TRBD2. The germline CDR1 and CDR2 sequences are LNHNV and YYDKDF (reference sequence). The CDR3 has 15 residues. V dropped 2 bases and J dropped 6; count of bases not matched to a gene: 5. CDR3 region: CATSRIAGVGNEQFF. The CDR3 DNA reads TGTGCCACCAGCAGAATAGCGGGGGTAGGCAATGAGCAGTTCTTC. The variable domain in full, with the rest retrieved from reference TRBV15 and TRBJ2-1, is DAMVIQNPRYQVTQFGKPVTLSCSQTLNHNVMYWYQQKSSQAPKLLFHYYDKDFNNEADTPDNFQSRRPNTSFCFLDIRSPGLGDTAMYLCATSRIAGVGNEQFFGPGTRLTVL.

There are many counts of this clonotype. The V gene is TRBV7-2, the J gene TRBJ2-3, with D unresolved. The germline V gene encodes CDR1 SGHTA and CDR2 FQGNSA. Between the trimmed V and J ends, which lost 3 bases and 2 bases, there was a span of 6 bases. The CDR3 runs to 13 residues. The CDR3 region has the DNA TGTGCCAGCAGCTTGGGCTTCACAGATACGCAGTATTTT. Its translation is CASSLGFTDTQYF.

This clonotype was counted only a few times. V usage is TRBV20-1 and J usage is TRBJ2-1, with TRBD2 matching 10 bases. The CDR3 is made up of 14 amino acids. CDR1 DFQATT and CDR2 SNEGSKA come from the germline V gene (reference sequence). J lost 6 bases, V lost 2 bases, and 4 bases had no gene match. The DNA for the CDR3 is TGCAGTGCTAGAAGCGGGGGGGCGTTCAATGAGCAGTTCTTC. Translated: CSARSGGAFNEQFF.

This clonotype came up a few times. The chain combines TRBV6-5 with TRBJ1-6; no firm D call. Germline V gene sequence: CDR1 MNHEY, CDR2 SVGAGI. V was shortened by 0 bases and J by 6 bases, with 12 bases between the two germline ends. The CDR3 covers 16 residues. The CDR3: CASSYSRPDRNSPLHF. The CDR3 DNA follows: TGTGCCAGCAGTTACTCCAGGCCAGATCGTAATTCACCCCTCCACTTT.

The chain carries TRBV5-1 and TRBJ2-7; 12 bases map to TRBD2. After removal of 5 bases from V and 3 bases from J, the junction contained 6 bases not matched to a gene. CDR3 length: 15 residues. Per the germline V gene, CDR1 is SGHRS and CDR2 is YFSETQ. DNA for the CDR3: TGCGCCAGCAGGGCAGGGACTAGCGGGCTCTACGAGCAGTACTTC. This gives the protein CASRAGTSGLYEQYF.

The chain joins TRBV7-9 to TRBJ1-5, with D unclear. CDR3 length: 13 amino acids. V was shortened by 3 bases and J by 7 bases, with 10 bases between the two germline ends. The germline V gene has CDR1 SEHNR and CDR2 FQNEAQ (reference sequence). The CDR3 coding sequence is TGTGCCAGCAGCTTCGGTGGGGAACAGCCCCAGCATTTT. It is translated as CASSFGGEQPQHF.

This chain links TRBV5-1 with TRBJ1-4; no clear D gene. CDR3 length equals 18 residues. CDR1 and CDR2 (germline): SGHRS, YFSETQ. V was pared by 2 bases and J by 7 bases, with 24 bases between. CDR3 bases: TGCGCCAGCAGCTTCGGGTCGGGCCCCCCCCTAGGGAGTGAAAAACTGTTTTTT. The encoded protein is CASSFGSGPPLGSEKLFF.

The V call is TRBV5-4, the J call TRBJ1-1; D unclear. Trimming removed 4 bases at V and 9 bases at J, with 13 bases between. From germline, CDR1 is SGHNT and CDR2 YYREEE (reference sequence). The CDR3 has 12 residues. The CDR3: CASSPDVGKAFF. The CDR3, as DNA: TGTGCCAGCAGCCCCGACGTAGGCAAAGCTTTCTTT.

This clonotype came up many times. The CDR3 here is CASSQPRRTTSSYNEQFF. As DNA, the CDR3 is TGCGCCAGCAGCCAACCTCGGCGGACTACCAGCTCCTACAATGAGCAGTTCTTC. The genes are TRBV4-1 and TRBJ2-1, with D tentatively TRBD2 (6 bases). The ends were cut back, 2 bases at V and 0 bases at J, with 17 bases in the middle. Looked up from germline, CDR1 is MGHRA and CDR2 is YSYEKL. The CDR3 runs 18 residues.

This clonotype was seen at least ten times. This chain links TRBV20-1 with TRBJ2-3; no clear D. Germline CDR1 is DFQATT and CDR2 is SNEGSKA (reference sequence). The CDR3 is 11 amino acids. V lost 6 bases, J lost 5 bases, and 9 bases lay in between. CDR3 loop: CSAAFGDTQYF. CDR3 bases: TGCAGTGCCGCTTTCGGAGATACGCAGTATTTT.

This clonotype was seen more than once but under ten times. The V and J genes are TRBV6-5 and TRBJ1-2; TRBD1 agrees at 7 bases. The CDR3 loop spans 15 amino acids. CDR1 is MNHEY, CDR2 SVGAGI, per germline. With 2 bases clipped from V and 3 bases from J, the junction kept 6 bases outside the gene matches. The CDR3 nucleotides read TGTGCCAGCAGTTACAAGACAGGGTGGGACTATGGCTACACCTTC. It specifies CASSYKTGWDYGYTF.

This clonotype was recorded at least ten times. The chain couples TRBV4-2 to TRBJ1-4, with D hard to call. There are 14 residues in the CDR3. The V gene lost 0 bases and the J gene lost 7 bases, with 9 bases spanning the gap. Per germline, CDR1 LGHNA and CDR2 YNFKEQ. Here the CDR3 DNA reads TGTGCCAGCAGCCAAGATCTTACGGGTGAAAAACTGTTTTTT. Amino acids: CASSQDLTGEKLFF.

This chain connects TRBV7-2 to TRBJ1-5; weak D call: TRBD1 (6 bases). The CDR3 has 16 residues. The germline gives CDR1 SGHTA, CDR2 FQGNSA. V lost 1 base and J lost 6, with 16 bases in between. In DNA form, the CDR3 reads TGTGCCAGCAGCTTAGAAAGGGGGGGCATGGGTCAGCCCCAGCATTTT. It encodes CASSLERGGMGQPQHF. Looking up the rest from reference TRBV7-2 and TRBJ1-5 gives the full variable domain: GAGVSQSPSNKVTEKGKDVELRCDPISGHTALYWYRQSLGQGLEFLIYFQGNSAPDKSGLPSDRFSAERTGGSVSTLTIQRTQQEDSAVYLCASSLERGGMGQPQHFGDGTRLSIL.

The chain joins TRBV3-1 to TRBJ2-7, with D perhaps assigned TRBD1 or TRBD2 (5 bases each). The germline gives CDR1 LGHDT, CDR2 YNNKEL (reference sequence). The CDR3 has 14 amino acids. V was pared by 8 bases and J by 0 bases, with 14 bases between. This chain's CDR3 is CASSRGTASYEQYV. The CDR3, as DNA: TGTGCCAGCTCCAGAGGGACGGCCTCCTACGAGCAGTACGTC.

This clonotype has a handful of counts. Relative to the germline gene, one junction end is altered; a read error may explain this. This chain links TRBV11-2 with TRBJ1-2; D possibly corresponds to TRBD1 (6 bases). The CDR3 has 13 amino acids. Germline lookup yields CDR1 SGHAT and CDR2 FQNNGV. The CDR3 here is CASSTWTAGGYTF. The CDR3 DNA sequence: TGTGCCAGCAGCACCTGGACGGCGGGGGGCTACACTTTC.

CDR3 in DNA: TGTGCCAGCAGCCAGTCGTCCAGGATGAACACCGGGGAGCTGTTTTTT. Translated: CASSQSSRMNTGELFF. The rearrangement uses TRBV7-2 and TRBJ2-2; D remains unclear. The CDR3 runs 16 residues. V dropped 5 bases and J dropped 1 base, with 14 bases sitting between them. From germline, CDR1 is SGHTA and CDR2 FQGNSA. Full variable domain (rest looked up from reference TRBV7-2 and TRBJ2-2): GAGVSQSPSNKVTEKGKDVELRCDPISGHTALYWYRQSLGQGLEFLIYFQGNSAPDKSGLPSDRFSAERTGGSVSTLTIQRTQQEDSAVYLCASSQSSRMNTGELFFGEGSRLTVL.

With respect to this clonotype: This may be a read error, as it is one base from a much larger clone. The chain is built from TRBV25-1 and TRBJ2-2, with no clear D. This CDR3 spans 12 amino acids. Germline CDR1 and CDR2: MGHDK and SYGVNS. V was pared by 2 bases and J by 5 bases, with 3 bases between. In DNA, the CDR3 is TGTGCCAGCAGTGAAAGGACCGGGGAGCTGTTTTTT. The encoded protein is CASSERTGELFF.

This rearrangement joins TRBV24-1 to TRBJ2-3; D might be TRBD1 (6 bases). CDR1 is KGHDR and CDR2 is SFDVKD in the germline V gene. The CDR3 sequence is 15 residues long. Trimming removed 3 bases at V and 3 bases at J, with 12 bases between. CDR3: CATSDHRVWTDTQYF. The CDR3 nucleotides read TGTGCCACCAGTGATCACAGGGTGTGGACAGATACGCAGTATTTT.

This sequence joins TRBV4-2 and TRBJ2-4; a weak D match, TRBD1 (6 bases). The germline V and J ends were trimmed by 3 bases and 11 bases, with 11 bases remaining between them. Germline loops: CDR1 LGHNA, CDR2 YNFKEQ. CDR3 length: 12 amino acids. The CDR3 nucleotides read TGTGCCAGCAGCCAGGGCCCAGGGGTTCAGTACTTC. Its protein product is CASSQGPGVQYF.

This clonotype was observed a handful of times. V gene TRBV29-1 combines with J gene TRBJ2-5; D possibly corresponds to TRBD2 (5 bases). This CDR3 region has 12 residues. CDR1 SQVTM and CDR2 ANQGSEA come from the germline V gene. V was trimmed by 7 bases and J by 0 bases, leaving 9 bases between them. The CDR3 DNA is TGCAGCGCTACGGGGAACCAAGAGACCCAGTACTTC. This translates into CSATGNQETQYF.

About this clonotype itself: Since a much larger clone is just one base distant, this may be a read error. This chain links TRBV19 with TRBJ2-2; D may correspond to TRBD1 or TRBD2 (5 bases each). Germline values: CDR1 LNHDA, CDR2 SQIVND (reference sequence). The CDR3 extends over 14 amino acids. The CDR3 region has the DNA TGTGCCACCTCGGGGACCGCGAACACCGAGGAGCTGTTTTTT. Encoded protein: CATSGTANTEELFF. The full variable domain, with the rest looked up from reference TRBV19 and TRBJ2-2, is DGGITQSPKYLFRKEGQNVTLSCEQNLNHDAMYWYRQDPGQGLRLIYYSQIVNDFQKGDIAEGYSVSREKKESFPLTVTSAQKNPTAFYLCATSGTANTEELFFGEGSRLTVL.

In this sample, this clonotype turned up a few times. This chain links TRBV6-1 with TRBJ2-7, with D perhaps TRBD1 or TRBD2 (6 bases each). From germline, CDR1 is MNHNS and CDR2 SASEGT. This CDR3 is 15 amino acids long. CDR3 in amino acids: CAIRPTGALPYEQYF. The CDR3 nucleotides read TGTGCGATCCGCCCAACGGGGGCCCTTCCCTACGAGCAGTACTTC.

V usage is TRBV7-8 and J usage is TRBJ1-6, with 8 bases fitting TRBD1. Germline CDR1 SGHVS, CDR2 FQNEAQ. The CDR3 is made up of 16 amino acids. J gave up 5 bases and V 4 bases, and 7 bases lay outside the gene matches. The CDR3 DNA follows: TGTGCCAGCAGCTCCAGGACAGGGAAAAATAATTCACCCCTCCACTTT. It encodes CASSSRTGKNNSPLHF.

This clonotype was seen a handful of times. This sequence joins TRBV7-2 and TRBJ2-5; 9 bases match TRBD1. The CDR3 extends over 15 amino acids. Losses at the gene ends were 4 bases for V and 4 bases for J; bases not matched to a gene: 7. The germline CDR1 and CDR2 sequences are SGHTA and FQGNSA. This CDR3 reads CASSSGQGAGETQYF. CDR3 sequence (DNA): TGTGCCAGCAGCTCGGGACAGGGAGCGGGAGAGACCCAGTACTTC.